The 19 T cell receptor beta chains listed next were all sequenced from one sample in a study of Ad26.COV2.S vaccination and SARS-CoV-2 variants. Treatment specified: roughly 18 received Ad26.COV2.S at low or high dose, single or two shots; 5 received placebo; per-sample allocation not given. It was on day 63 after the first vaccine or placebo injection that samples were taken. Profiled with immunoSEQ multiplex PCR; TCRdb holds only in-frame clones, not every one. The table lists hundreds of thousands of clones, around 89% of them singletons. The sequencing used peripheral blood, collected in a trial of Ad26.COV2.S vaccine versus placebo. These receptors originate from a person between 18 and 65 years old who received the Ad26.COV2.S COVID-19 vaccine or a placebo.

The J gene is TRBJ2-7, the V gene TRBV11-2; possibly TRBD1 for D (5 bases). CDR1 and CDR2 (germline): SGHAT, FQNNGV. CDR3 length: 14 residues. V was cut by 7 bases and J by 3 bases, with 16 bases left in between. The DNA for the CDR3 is TGTGCCAGCAAGCCCCTGGCAGGGCGCTACGAGCAGTACTTC. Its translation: CASKPLAGRYEQYF.

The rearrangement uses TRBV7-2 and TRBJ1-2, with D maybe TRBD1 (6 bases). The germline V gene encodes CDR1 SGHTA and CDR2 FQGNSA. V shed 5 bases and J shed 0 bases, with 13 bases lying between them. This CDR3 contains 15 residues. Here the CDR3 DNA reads TGTGCCAGCAGCCTAGGAGACAGGCCTAACTATGGCTACACCTTC. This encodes CASSLGDRPNYGYTF.

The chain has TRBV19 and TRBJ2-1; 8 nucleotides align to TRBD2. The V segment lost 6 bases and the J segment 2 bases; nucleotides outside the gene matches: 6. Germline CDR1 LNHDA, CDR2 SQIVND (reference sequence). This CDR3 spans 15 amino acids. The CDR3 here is CASRSGGRTYNEQFF. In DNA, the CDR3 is TGTGCCAGTAGATCCGGCGGGAGGACCTACAATGAGCAGTTCTTC.

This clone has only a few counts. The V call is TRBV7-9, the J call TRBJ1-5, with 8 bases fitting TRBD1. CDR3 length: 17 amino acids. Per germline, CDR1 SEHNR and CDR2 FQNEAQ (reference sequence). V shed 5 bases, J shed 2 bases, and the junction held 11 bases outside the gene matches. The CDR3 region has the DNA TGTGCCAGCAGCCAATACAGGGGGAACAGGCGCAATCAGCCCCAGCATTTT. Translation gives CASSQYRGNRRNQPQHF.

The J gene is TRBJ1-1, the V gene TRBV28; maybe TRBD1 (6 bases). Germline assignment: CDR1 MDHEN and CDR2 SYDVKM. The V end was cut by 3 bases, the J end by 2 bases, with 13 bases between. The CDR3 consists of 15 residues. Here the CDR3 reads CASSFGRGGNTEAFF. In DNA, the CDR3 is TGTGCCAGCAGTTTTGGCAGGGGAGGAAACACTGAAGCTTTCTTT.

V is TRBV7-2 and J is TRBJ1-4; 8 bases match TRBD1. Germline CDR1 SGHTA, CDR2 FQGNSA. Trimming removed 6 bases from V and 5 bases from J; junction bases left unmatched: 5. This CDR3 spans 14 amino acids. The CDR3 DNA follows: TGTGCCAGCAGACTTGACAGGGGCAATGAAAAACTGTTTTTT. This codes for CASRLDRGNEKLFF.

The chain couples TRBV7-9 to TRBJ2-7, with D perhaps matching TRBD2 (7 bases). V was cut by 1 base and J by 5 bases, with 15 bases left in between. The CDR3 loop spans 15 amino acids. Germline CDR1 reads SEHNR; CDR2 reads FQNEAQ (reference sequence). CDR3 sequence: CASSLGGGDLDEQYF. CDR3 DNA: TGTGCCAGCAGCTTAGGAGGGGGGGATTTGGACGAGCAGTACTTC.

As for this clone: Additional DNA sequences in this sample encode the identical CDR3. The CDR3 DNA sequence: TGTGCCAGCAGTTTGGGCAGGGTGGCAGATACGCAGTATTTT. It yields the protein CASSLGRVADTQYF. The chain is built from TRBV28 and TRBJ2-3; possibly TRBD1 for D (5 bases). The length of the CDR3 is 14 residues. Trimming stripped 3 bases from V and 4 bases from J, with 11 bases between. Germline assignment: CDR1 MDHEN and CDR2 SYDVKM.

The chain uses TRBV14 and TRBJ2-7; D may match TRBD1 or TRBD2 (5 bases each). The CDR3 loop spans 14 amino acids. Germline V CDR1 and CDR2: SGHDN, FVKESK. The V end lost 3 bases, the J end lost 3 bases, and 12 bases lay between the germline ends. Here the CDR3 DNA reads TGTGCCAGCAGCCATAGGGGAGACGGCTACGAGCAGTACTTC. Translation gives CASSHRGDGYEQYF.

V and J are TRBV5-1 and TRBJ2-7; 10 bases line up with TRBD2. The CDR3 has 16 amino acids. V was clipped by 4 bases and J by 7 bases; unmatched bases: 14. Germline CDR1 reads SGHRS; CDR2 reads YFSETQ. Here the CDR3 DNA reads TGCGCCAGCAGCCCGGCCACTAGCGGGATAACGGGGGAGCAGTACTTC. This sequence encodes CASSPATSGITGEQYF.

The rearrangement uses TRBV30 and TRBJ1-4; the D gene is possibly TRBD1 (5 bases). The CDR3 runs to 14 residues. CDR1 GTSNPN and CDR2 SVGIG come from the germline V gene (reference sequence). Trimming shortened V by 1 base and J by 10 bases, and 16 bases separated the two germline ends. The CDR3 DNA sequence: TGTGCCTGGAGTGAAATCCGGGGGGGTGGAAAACTGTTTTTT. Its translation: CAWSEIRGGGKLFF.

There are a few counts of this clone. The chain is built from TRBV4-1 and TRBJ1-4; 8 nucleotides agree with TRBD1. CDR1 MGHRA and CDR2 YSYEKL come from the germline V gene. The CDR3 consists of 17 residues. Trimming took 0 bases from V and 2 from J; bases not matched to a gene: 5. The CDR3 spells CASSQDPRGLTNEKLFF. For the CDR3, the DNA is TGCGCCAGCAGCCAAGATCCCAGGGGGCTCACTAATGAAAAACTGTTTTTT.

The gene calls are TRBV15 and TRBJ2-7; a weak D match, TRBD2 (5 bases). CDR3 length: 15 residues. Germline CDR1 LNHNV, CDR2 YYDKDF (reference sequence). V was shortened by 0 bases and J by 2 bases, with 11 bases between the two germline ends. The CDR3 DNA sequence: TGTGCCACCAGCAGAGATCAGGACGGGACCTACGAGCAGTACTTC. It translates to CATSRDQDGTYEQYF.

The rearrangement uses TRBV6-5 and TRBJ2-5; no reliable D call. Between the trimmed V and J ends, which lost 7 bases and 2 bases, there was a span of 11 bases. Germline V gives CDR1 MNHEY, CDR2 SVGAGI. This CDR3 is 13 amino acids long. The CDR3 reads CASTGLSQETQYF. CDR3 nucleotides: TGTGCCAGCACGGGCCTATCTCAAGAGACCCAGTACTTC.

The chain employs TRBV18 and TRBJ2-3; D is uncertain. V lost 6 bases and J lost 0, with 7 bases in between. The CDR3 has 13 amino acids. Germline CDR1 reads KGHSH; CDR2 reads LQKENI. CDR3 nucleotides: TGTGCCAGCTCGCCTCAAAGCACAGATACGCAGTATTTT. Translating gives CASSPQSTDTQYF.

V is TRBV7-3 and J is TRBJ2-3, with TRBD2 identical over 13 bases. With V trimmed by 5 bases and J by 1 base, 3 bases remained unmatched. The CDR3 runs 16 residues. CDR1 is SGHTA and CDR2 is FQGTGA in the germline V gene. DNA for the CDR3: TGTGCCAGCAGCCCTGGACTAGCGGGGGGCACAGATACGCAGTATTTT. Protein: CASSPGLAGGTDTQYF.

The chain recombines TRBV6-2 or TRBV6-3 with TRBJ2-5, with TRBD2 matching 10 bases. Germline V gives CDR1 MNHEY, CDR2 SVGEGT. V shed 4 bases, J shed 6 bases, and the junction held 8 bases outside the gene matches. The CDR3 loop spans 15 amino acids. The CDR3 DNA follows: TGTGCCAGCAGTTTCAGCGGGGGGGCCCCCAAGACCCAGTACTTC. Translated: CASSFSGGAPKTQYF.

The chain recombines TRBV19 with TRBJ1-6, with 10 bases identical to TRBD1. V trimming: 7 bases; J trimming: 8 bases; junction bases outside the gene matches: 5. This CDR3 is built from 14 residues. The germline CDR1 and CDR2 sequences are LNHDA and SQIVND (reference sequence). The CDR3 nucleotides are TGTGCCAGTACCTTGACAGGGGGCGATTCACCCCTCCACTTT. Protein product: CASTLTGGDSPLHF.

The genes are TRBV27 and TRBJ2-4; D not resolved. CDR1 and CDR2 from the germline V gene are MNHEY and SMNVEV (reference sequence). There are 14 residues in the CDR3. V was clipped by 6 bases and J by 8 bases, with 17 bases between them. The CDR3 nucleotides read TGTGCCAGCAGAACCCTCATAAGAGAGGACATTCAGTACTTC. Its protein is CASRTLIREDIQYF.